This TCR beta chain was sequenced for a study of control samples from healthy donors and cancer patients. Germline V CDR1 and CDR2: MNHEY, SVGAGI. The CDR3 contains 14 residues. V lost 2 bases to trimming and J lost 0 bases, with 6 bases between them. TCRdb keeps only in-frame clones here, not all; method: immunoSEQ multiplex PCR. The data show fewer than 60,000 clones, roughly 96% seen once. The TCR originated in a man younger than 45 in good health. The rearrangement joins TRBV6-5 to TRBJ2-3; D is unclear. Source material: blood. CDR3 sequence (DNA): TGTGCCAGCAGTTACATACATAGCACAGATACGCAGTATTTT. This codes for CASSYIHSTDTQYF.